The 6 T cell receptor beta chains given below trace back to one sample, sequenced in a study of molecular identifiers for immune sequencing clone quantification listed by TCRdb under 2018. The library was built by means of PCR. The run used an Illumina HiSeq 4000. Through fastp at Q25 and MiXCR, TCRdb rebuilt clones from the public reads, retaining in-frame beta chains. Rows with one shared CDR3 protein collapse into an entry with the most common genes and DNA. The sample profile shows under 650,000 distinct CDR3 sequences; just under 20% of them were found once. The ten most abundant clones make up around 0.86% of the sample. Sequenced: naive CD8+ T cells from blood, with Jurkat cell RNA spiked in. What the cell subset or site label conveys for this sample: FACS-sorted CD8+CD4-CCR7+CD45RA+ naive T cells. Source of these receptors: a human donor in good health. Some libraries in this study had Jurkat cell RNA spiked in.

The sample holds many counts of this clonotype. The chain recombines TRBV7-3 with TRBJ2-3; D remains ambiguous. Trimming took 5 bases from V and 4 from J, leaving 13 bases between them. The V gene's germline CDR1 is SGHTA and CDR2 FQGTGA. The CDR3 sequence is 14 residues long. The CDR3 protein is CASSPDVSADTQYF. CDR3 DNA sequence: TGTGCCAGCAGCCCTGATGTTTCGGCAGATACGCAGTATTTT. Based on the CDR3 plus reference TRBV7-3 and TRBJ2-3, the full variable domain is GAGVSQTPSNKVTEKGKYVELRCDPISGHTALYWYRQSLGQGPEFLIYFQGTGAADDSGLPNDRFFAVRPEGSVSTLKIQRTERGDSAVYLCASSPDVSADTQYFGPGTRLTVL.

Many counts were recorded for this clonotype. The V call is TRBV6-2 or TRBV6-3, the J call TRBJ2-7; TRBD2 aligns across 7 bases. Germline lookup yields CDR1 MNHEY and CDR2 SVGEGT. The CDR3 contains 14 residues. Unmatched junction bases numbered 7, after V lost 8 bases and J lost 0 bases. The CDR3 here is CASAWEGSSYEQYF. CDR3 nucleotides: TGTGCCAGCGCCTGGGAGGGGAGCTCCTACGAGCAGTACTTC.

A word on this clonotype: This may be a read error, as it is one base from a much larger clone. This chain connects TRBV12-3 or TRBV12-4 to TRBJ2-5, with TRBD1 identical over 10 bases. CDR3 length equals 15 residues. Germline trimming cut 7 bases from V and 6 bases from J; bases unmatched to any gene: 11. CDR3 nucleotide sequence: TGTGCCAGCAACCCTGAGGGACAGGGGATCAAGACCCAGTACTTC. Translation gives CASNPEGQGIKTQYF.

This clonotype was seen at least ten times. The chain combines TRBV7-9 with TRBJ2-5, with D tentatively TRBD1 or TRBD2 (5 bases each). Germline CDR1 and CDR2: SEHNR and FQNEAQ (reference sequence). The V gene lost 2 bases and the J gene lost 1 base, with 14 bases spanning the gap. The CDR3 length is 16 residues. The chain's CDR3 is CASSLSGTGFQETQYF. CDR3 sequence (DNA): TGTGCCAGCAGCTTATCCGGGACGGGGTTCCAAGAGACCCAGTACTTC.

Worth noting for this clonotype: A much larger clone sits a single nucleotide away, making a read error possible. V and J are TRBV4-1 and TRBJ1-2; unclear D gene. Germline CDR1 and CDR2: MGHRA and YSYEKL. This CDR3 has 16 amino acids. The V and J ends lost 0 bases and 4 bases respectively, with 15 bases between them. Here the CDR3 DNA reads TGCGCCAGCAGCCAAGAAATCAGAGGGCCCGCCTATGGCTACACCTTC. It encodes CASSQEIRGPAYGYTF.

This clonotype was detected many times. This sequence joins TRBV10-2 and TRBJ1-2; D is ambiguous. Germline loops: CDR1 WSHSY, CDR2 SAAADI. V was clipped by 1 base and J by 10 bases, with 10 bases between them. The CDR3 totals 12 residues. The CDR3 coding sequence is TGCGCCAGCAGTGAGTGGGGATCCGACTACACCTTC. It codes for CASSEWGSDYTF.